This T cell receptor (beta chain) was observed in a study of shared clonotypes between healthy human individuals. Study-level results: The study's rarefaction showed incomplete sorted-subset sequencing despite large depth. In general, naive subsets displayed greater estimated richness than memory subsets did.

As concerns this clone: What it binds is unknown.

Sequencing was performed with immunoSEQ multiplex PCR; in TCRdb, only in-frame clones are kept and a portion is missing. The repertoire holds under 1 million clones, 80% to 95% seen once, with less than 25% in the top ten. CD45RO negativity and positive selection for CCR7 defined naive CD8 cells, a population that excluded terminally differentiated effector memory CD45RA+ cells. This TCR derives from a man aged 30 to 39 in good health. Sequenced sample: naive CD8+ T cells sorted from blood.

In DNA, the CDR3 is TGCGCCAGCAGCGCGCACAAAGTGGGACAGGGTACCGCTGAAGCTTTCTTT. This encodes CASSAHKVGQGTAEAFF. This sequence joins TRBV10-2 and TRBJ1-1; TRBD1 matches at 9 bases. Losses at the gene ends were 6 bases for V and 6 bases for J; bases not matched to a gene: 17. CDR1 and CDR2 (germline): WSHSY, SAAADI. There are 17 residues in the CDR3.